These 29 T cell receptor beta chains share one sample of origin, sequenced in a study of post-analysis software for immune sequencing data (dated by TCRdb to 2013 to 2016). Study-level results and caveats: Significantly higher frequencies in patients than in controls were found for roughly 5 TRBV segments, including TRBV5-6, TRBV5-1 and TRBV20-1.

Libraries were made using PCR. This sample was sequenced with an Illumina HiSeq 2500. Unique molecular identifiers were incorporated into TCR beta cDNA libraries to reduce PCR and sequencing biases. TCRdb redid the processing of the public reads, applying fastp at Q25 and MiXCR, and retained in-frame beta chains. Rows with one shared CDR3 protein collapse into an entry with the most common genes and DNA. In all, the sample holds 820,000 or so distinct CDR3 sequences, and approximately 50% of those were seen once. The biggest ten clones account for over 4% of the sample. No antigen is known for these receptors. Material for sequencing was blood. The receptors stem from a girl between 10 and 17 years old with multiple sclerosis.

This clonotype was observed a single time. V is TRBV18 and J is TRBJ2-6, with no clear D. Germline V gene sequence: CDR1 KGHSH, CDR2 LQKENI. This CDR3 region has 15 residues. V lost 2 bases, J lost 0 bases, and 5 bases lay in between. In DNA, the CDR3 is TGTGCCAGCTCACCAATCTTCTCTGGGGCCAACGTCCTGACTTTC. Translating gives CASSPIFSGANVLTF.

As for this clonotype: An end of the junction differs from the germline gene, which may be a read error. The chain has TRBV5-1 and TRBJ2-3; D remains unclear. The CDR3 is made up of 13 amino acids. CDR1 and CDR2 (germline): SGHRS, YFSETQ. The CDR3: CANSFQVGDTQYF. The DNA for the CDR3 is TGCGCCAACAGCTTCCAGGTGGGAGATACGCAGTATTTT.

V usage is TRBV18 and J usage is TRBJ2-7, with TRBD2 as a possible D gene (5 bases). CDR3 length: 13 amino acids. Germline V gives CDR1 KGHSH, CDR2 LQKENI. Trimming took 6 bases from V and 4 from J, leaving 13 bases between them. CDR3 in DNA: TGTGCCAGCTCCCCCGGGATTTATTACGAGCAGTACTTC. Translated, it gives CASSPGIYYEQYF.

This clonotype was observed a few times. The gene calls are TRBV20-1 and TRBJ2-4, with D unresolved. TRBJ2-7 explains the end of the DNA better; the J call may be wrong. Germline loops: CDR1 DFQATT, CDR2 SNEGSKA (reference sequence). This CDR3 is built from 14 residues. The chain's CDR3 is CSARGSALTYEQYF. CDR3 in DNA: TGCAGTGCTAGAGGGTCAGCTCTTACCTACGAGCAGTACTTC.

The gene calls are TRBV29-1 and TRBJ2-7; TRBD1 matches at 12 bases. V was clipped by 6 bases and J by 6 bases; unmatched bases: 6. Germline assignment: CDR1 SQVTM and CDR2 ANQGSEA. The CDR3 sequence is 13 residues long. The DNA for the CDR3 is TGCAGCGTCGGGACAGGGGGCATCTCCGAGCAGTACTTC. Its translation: CSVGTGGISEQYF.

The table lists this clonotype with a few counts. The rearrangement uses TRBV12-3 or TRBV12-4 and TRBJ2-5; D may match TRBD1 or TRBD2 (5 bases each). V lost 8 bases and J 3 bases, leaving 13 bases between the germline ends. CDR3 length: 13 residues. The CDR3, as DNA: TGTGCCAGCCGGGGACGCCCGGAAGAGACCCAGTACTTC. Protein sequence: CASRGRPEETQYF.

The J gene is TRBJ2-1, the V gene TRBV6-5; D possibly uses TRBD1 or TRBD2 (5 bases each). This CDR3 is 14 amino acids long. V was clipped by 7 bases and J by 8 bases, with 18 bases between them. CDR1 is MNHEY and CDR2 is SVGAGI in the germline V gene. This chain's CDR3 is CASTREKTAHEQFF. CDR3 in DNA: TGTGCCAGCACCAGGGAGAAAACCGCCCATGAGCAGTTCTTC.

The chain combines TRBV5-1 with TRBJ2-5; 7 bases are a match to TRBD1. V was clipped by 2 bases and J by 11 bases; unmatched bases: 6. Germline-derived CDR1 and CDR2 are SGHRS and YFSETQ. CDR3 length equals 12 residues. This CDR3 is CASSFPGTEQYF. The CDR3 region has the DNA TGCGCCAGCAGCTTCCCCGGGACAGAGCAGTACTTC.

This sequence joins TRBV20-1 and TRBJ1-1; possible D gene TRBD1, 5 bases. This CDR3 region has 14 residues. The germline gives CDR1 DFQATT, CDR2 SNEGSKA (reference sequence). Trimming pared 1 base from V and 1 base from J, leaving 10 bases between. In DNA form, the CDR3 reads TGCAGTGCTAGAGGGGGCCGGGGGAACACTGAAGCTTTCTTT. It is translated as CSARGGRGNTEAFF.

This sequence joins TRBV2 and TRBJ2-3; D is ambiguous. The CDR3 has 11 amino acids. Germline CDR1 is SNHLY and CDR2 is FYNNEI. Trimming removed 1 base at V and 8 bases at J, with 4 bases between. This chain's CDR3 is CASSEDGTQYF. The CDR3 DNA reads TGTGCCAGCAGTGAAGATGGTACGCAGTATTTT.

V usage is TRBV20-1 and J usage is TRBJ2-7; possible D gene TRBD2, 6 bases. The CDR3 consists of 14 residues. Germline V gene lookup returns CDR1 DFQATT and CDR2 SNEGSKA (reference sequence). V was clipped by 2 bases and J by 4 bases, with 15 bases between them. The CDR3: CSARIAGIGYEQYF. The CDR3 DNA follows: TGCAGTGCTAGAATCGCGGGAATTGGTTACGAGCAGTACTTC.

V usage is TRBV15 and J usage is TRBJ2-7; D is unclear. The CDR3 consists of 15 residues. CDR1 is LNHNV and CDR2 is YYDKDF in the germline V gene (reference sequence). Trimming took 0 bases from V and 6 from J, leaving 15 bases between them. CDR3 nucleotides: TGTGCCACCAGCAGAGATTTTTCGCATTGGAGCGAGCAGTACTTC. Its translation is CATSRDFSHWSEQYF.

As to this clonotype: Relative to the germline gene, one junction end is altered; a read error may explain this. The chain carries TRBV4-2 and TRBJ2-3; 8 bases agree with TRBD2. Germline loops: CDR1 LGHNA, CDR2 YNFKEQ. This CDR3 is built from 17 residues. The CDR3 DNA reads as TGTGCCAGCAGCCCCGGAGCGGGGGCAACTAGCACAGATCCGCAGTATTTT. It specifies CASSPGAGATSTDPQYF.

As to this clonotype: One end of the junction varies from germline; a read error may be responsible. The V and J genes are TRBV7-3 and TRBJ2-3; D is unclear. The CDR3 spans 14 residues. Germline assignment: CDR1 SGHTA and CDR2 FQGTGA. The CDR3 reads CAGSLTLDPGGQYF. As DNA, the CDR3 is TGTGCCGGCAGCTTAACGTTAGATCCTGGTGGGCAGTATTTT.

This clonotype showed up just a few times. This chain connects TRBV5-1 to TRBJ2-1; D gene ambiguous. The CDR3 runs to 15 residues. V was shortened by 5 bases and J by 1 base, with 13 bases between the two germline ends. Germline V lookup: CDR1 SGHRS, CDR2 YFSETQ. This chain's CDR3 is CASSPQTASYNEQFF. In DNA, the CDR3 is TGCGCCAGCAGTCCCCAAACTGCATCCTACAATGAGCAGTTCTTC.

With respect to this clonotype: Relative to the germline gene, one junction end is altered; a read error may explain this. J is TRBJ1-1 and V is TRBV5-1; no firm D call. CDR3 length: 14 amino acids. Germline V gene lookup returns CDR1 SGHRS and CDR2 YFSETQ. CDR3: CASNLAGDTGRAFF. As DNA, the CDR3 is TGCGCCAGCAACTTGGCTGGGGATACCGGTAGAGCTTTCTTT.

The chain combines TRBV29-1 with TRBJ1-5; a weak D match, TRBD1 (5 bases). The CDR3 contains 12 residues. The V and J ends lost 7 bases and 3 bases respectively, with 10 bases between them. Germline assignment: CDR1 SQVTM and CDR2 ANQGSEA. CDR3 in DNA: TGCAGCGCTGGGGACGTCAATCAGCCCCAGCATTTT. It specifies CSAGDVNQPQHF.

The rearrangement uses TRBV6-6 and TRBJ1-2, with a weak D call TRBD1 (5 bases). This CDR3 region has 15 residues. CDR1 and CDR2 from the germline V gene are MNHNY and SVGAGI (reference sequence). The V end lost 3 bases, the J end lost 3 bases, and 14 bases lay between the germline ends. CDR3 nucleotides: TGTGCCAGCAGTTATTTAGGCGGGACGGACTATGGCTACACCTTC. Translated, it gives CASSYLGGTDYGYTF.

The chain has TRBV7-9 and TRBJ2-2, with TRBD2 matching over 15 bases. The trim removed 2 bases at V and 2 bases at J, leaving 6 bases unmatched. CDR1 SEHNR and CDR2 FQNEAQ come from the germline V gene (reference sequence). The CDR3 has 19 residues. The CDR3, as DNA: TGTGCCAGCAGCTTAAATGCGGGACTAGCGGGGGGAAACACCGGGGAGCTGTTTTTT. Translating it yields CASSLNAGLAGGNTGELFF.

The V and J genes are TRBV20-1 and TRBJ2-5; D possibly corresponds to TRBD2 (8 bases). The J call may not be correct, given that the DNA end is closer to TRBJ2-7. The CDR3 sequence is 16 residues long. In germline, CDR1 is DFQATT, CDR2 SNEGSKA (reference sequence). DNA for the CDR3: TGCAGTGCTCGTACCCCCATAGCGGGACAGTTCTACGAGCAGTACTTC. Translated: CSARTPIAGQFYEQYF.

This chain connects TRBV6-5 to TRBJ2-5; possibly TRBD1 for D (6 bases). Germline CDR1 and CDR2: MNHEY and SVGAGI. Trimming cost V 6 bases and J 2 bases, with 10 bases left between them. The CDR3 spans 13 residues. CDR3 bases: TGTGCCAGCAGAGGGGGAGATCAAGAGACCCAGTACTTC. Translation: CASRGGDQETQYF.

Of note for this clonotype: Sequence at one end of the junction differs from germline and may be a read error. The chain's CDR3 is CASSLEANEKLFF. In DNA, the CDR3 is TGCGCCAGCAGCTTGGAAGCTAACGAAAAACTGTTTTTT. The gene calls are TRBV5-1 and TRBJ1-4; D is undetermined. The CDR3 spans 13 residues. CDR1 is SGHRS, CDR2 YFSETQ, per germline.

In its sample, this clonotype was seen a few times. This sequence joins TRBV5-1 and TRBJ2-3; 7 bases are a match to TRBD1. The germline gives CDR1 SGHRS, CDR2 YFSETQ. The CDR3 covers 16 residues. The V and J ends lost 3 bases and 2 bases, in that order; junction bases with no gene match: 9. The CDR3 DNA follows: TGCGCCAGCAGCTCCAACAGGGGCAGAAACACAGATACGCAGTATTTT. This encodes CASSSNRGRNTDTQYF.

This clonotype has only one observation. CDR3 sequence reads: CASSSGWDGYTF. In DNA form, the CDR3 reads TGTGCCAGCAGTTCAGGGTGGGATGGCTACACCTTC. The V call is TRBV27, the J call TRBJ1-2, with a possible D match to TRBD1 (5 bases). The CDR3 has 12 residues. V lost 4 bases and J 6 bases, leaving 9 bases between the germline ends. Germline V gene lookup returns CDR1 MNHEY and CDR2 SMNVEV (reference sequence).

CDR3 region: CSARDLRDSIQETQYF. CDR3 DNA sequence: TGCAGTGCTAGAGATCTGCGGGACAGTATACAAGAGACCCAGTACTTC. The chain recombines TRBV20-1 with TRBJ2-7; D is perhaps TRBD1 (7 bases). The end of the DNA fits TRBJ2-5 better, so the J call may be wrong. Per germline, CDR1 DFQATT and CDR2 SNEGSKA (reference sequence). This CDR3 has 16 amino acids.

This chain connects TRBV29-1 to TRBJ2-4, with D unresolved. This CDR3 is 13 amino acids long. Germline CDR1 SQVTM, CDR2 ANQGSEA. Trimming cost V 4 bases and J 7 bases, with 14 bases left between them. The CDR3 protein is CSVVAERRNIQYF. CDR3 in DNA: TGCAGCGTTGTTGCGGAACGTCGTAACATTCAGTACTTC.

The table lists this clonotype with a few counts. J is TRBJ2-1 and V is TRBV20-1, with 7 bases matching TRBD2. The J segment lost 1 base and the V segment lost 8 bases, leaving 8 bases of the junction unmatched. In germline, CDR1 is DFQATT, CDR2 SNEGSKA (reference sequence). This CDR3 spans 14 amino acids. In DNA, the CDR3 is TGCAGTTCCTCGCCTAGCGGATCCTACAATGAGCAGTTCTTC. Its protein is CSSSPSGSYNEQFF.

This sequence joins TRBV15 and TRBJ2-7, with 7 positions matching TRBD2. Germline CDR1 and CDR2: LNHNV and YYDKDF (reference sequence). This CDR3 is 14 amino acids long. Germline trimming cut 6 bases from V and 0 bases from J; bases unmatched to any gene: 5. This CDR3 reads CATRGGKYSYEQYF. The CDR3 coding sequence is TGTGCCACCAGGGGGGGGAAATACTCCTACGAGCAGTACTTC.

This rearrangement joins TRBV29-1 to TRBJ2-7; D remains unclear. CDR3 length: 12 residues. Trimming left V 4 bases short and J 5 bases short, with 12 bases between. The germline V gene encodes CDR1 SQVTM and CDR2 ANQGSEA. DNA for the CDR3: TGCAGCGTTGTGTATTCAGGTGACGAGCAGTACTTC. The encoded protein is CSVVYSGDEQYF.